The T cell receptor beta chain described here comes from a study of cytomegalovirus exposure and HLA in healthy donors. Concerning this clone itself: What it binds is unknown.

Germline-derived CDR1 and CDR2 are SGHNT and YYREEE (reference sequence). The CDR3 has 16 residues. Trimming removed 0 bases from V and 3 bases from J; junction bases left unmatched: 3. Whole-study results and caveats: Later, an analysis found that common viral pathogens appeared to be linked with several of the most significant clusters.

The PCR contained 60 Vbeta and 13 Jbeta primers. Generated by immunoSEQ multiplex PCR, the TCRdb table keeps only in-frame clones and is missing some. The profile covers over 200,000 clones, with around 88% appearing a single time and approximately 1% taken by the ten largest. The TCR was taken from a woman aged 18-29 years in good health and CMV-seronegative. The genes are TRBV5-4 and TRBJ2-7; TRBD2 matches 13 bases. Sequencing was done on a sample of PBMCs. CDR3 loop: CASSLGTSGSIYEQYF. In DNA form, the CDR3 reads TGTGCCAGCAGCTTGGGGACTAGCGGGAGTATCTACGAGCAGTACTTC.